Listed below are T cell receptor beta chains from one sample, sequenced in a study of shared clonotypes between healthy human individuals. Sequenced by immunoSEQ multiplex PCR; TCRdb stores in-frame clones only, minus some. Of some 1 million clones in the sample, 65% to 80% were seen once. Sequenced sample: memory CD4+ T cells sorted from blood. These receptor sequences come from a man aged 18 to 30 in good health. Each CDR3 is given without its conserved first and last residue. Each record gives: J gene, V gene, CDR3 protein.

J gene: TRBJ2-7; V gene: TRBV7-2; CDR3 protein: ASGLRGLYEQY
J gene: TRBJ1-1; V gene: TRBV6-5; CDR3 protein: ASCRSDRPNTEAF
J gene: TRBJ1-4; V gene: TRBV11-2; CDR3 protein: ASSLDLPQGNEKLF
J gene: TRBJ2-3; V gene: TRBV10-3; CDR3 protein: ASRSTDTQY
J gene: TRBJ2-7; V gene: TRBV2; CDR3 protein: ASSEGVTYEQY
J gene: TRBJ1-5; V gene: TRBV6-1; CDR3 protein: ASSEGRKSNQPQH
J gene: TRBJ2-1; V gene: TRBV19; CDR3 protein: ASRGTGSLNEQF
J gene: TRBJ1-5; V gene: TRBV5-1; CDR3 protein: ASSLDGASPQH
J gene: TRBJ2-4; V gene: TRBV6-5; CDR3 protein: ASRAGGANIQY
J gene: TRBJ1-4; V gene: TRBV5-4; CDR3 protein: ASSQGKENEKLF
J gene: TRBJ2-2; V gene: TRBV5-1; CDR3 protein: ASSLQTSGVSTGELF
J gene: TRBJ1-2; V gene: TRBV2; CDR3 protein: ASTGVRGDYGYT
J gene: TRBJ1-6; V gene: TRBV2; CDR3 protein: ASSGPRSSYNSPLH
J gene: TRBJ2-3; V gene: TRBV7-9; CDR3 protein: ASSMYGTSHTQY
J gene: TRBJ2-3; V gene: TRBV15; CDR3 protein: ATGIRGVLSDTQY
J gene: TRBJ1-5; V gene: TRBV28; CDR3 protein: ASSRGQGSQPQH
J gene: TRBJ1-6; V gene: TRBV2; CDR3 protein: ASSGGGSYNSPLH
J gene: TRBJ2-3; V gene: TRBV5-1; CDR3 protein: ASSLARGQVTDTQY
J gene: TRBJ1-2; V gene: TRBV27; CDR3 protein: ASSFAGGYGYT
J gene: TRBJ2-2; V gene: TRBV29-1; CDR3 protein: SVEGGLAGATGELF
J gene: TRBJ1-4; V gene: TRBV4-1; CDR3 protein: ASSQPDRDQEKLF
J gene: TRBJ1-1; V gene: TRBV6-6; CDR3 protein: ATTSEKGTAF
J gene: TRBJ2-3; V gene: TRBV7-2; CDR3 protein: ASSPRDYPTDTQY
J gene: TRBJ2-1; V gene: TRBV27; CDR3 protein: ASSPGTGAYNEQF
J gene: TRBJ2-7; V gene: TRBV13; CDR3 protein: ASSLRGLRDTSYEQY
J gene: TRBJ2-7; V gene: TRBV5-8; CDR3 protein: ASSSDGFYEQY
J gene: TRBJ2-5; V gene: TRBV11-2; CDR3 protein: ASSLGDAGQETQY
J gene: TRBJ2-5; V gene: TRBV12-5; CDR3 protein: ASGSTGQGETQY
J gene: TRBJ2-1; V gene: TRBV7-2; CDR3 protein: ASSLYRRTVSYNEQF
J gene: TRBJ2-7; V gene: TRBV5-5; CDR3 protein: ASSSKGTASYEQY
J gene: NA; V gene: TRBV5-4; CDR3 protein: ASSLVASPEQY
J gene: TRBJ1-2; V gene: TRBV30; CDR3 protein: AWSSGTGGSSGYT
J gene: TRBJ1-2; V gene: TRBV6-1; CDR3 protein: ASSEDGELYGYT
J gene: TRBJ1-1; V gene: TRBV4-2; CDR3 protein: ASSQGLVNTEAF
J gene: TRBJ1-3; V gene: TRBV2; CDR3 protein: ASSAGQGAVQDTIY
J gene: TRBJ2-1; V gene: TRBV9; CDR3 protein: ASNPAGAGYNEQF
J gene: TRBJ2-1; V gene: TRBV2; CDR3 protein: ASSERRGVMGNEQF
J gene: TRBJ2-5; V gene: TRBV10-1; CDR3 protein: ASSEPQGPQY
J gene: TRBJ1-6; V gene: TRBV4-3; CDR3 protein: ASSQEQRYNSPLH
J gene: TRBJ1-2; V gene: TRBV5-6; CDR3 protein: ASSPMGQVYGYT